The 12 T cell receptor beta chains reported below all come from one sample, sequenced in a study of tumor and adjacent non-tumor tissue in lung cancer (dated by TCRdb to 2016 to 2018). Receptor libraries were prepared by multiplex PCR. Sequencing took place on an Illumina HiSeq 2500. Following protocols modified from ARM-PCR, the researchers constructed TCRbeta libraries through three rounds of nested PCR with primers (Table S4). TCRdb reprocessed the public reads (quality trimming at Q25 with fastp, clone calling with MiXCR) and kept in-frame beta chains. Duplicate CDR3 protein sequences are folded into a single record with the most common DNA and genes. This sample lists 70,000 to 80,000 distinct CDR3 sequences; 55% to 75% were detected once. Of the sample, around 9.5% falls within the top ten clones. RNA was isolated from bulk, unsorted tissue, and RNA quality was assessed with a NanoDrop ND-1000 and an Agilent 2100.

Source material: lung tumor tissue. These receptors came from a woman aged 40-49 years with non-small cell lung cancer.

As to this clonotype: At one of its ends the junction is not consistent with the germline gene, which may arise from a read error. This sequence joins TRBV11-2 and TRBJ2-6; D not certain. Per the germline V gene, CDR1 is SGHAT and CDR2 is FQNNGV. The CDR3 covers 17 residues. CDR3 sequence reads: CASSPNLKGSGTNVLTF. The CDR3 nucleotides are TGTGCTAGCAGTCCGAACTTGAAGGGCTCTGGGACCAACGTCCTGACTTTC. The entire variable domain, with the rest obtained from reference TRBV11-2 and TRBJ2-6, is as follows: EAGVAQSPRYKIIEKRQSVAFWCNPISGHATLYWYQQILGQGPKLLIQFQNNGVVDDSQLPKDRFSAERLKGVDSTLKIQPAKLEDSAVYLCASSPNLKGSGTNVLTFGAGSRLTVL.

Concerning this clonotype itself: A read error may account for a junction end that differs from germline. This sequence joins TRBV28 and TRBJ1-2, with D tentatively TRBD1 (6 bases). Germline values: CDR1 MDHEN, CDR2 SYDVKM. The CDR3 runs 13 residues. CDR3 region: CASTTQGRFGHTF. DNA for the CDR3: TGTGCCAGCACCACGCAGGGGAGGTTTGGCCACACCTTC.

To note about this clonotype: The junction does not match germline at one end; this may be a read error. The rearrangement uses TRBV11-2 and TRBJ1-2; 7 bases align to TRBD1. CDR1 is SGHAT and CDR2 is FQNNGV in the germline V gene. The CDR3 is made up of 15 amino acids. The CDR3 is CANSRDGQVNYAYTF. In nucleotides, the CDR3 is TGTGCCAACAGCCGAGACGGACAGGTTAACTATGCTTACACCTTC.

This chain connects TRBV5-1 to TRBJ2-1; tentative D call: TRBD2 (6 bases). The germline V gene has CDR1 SGHRS and CDR2 YFSETQ. CDR3 length equals 15 residues. The V end lost 0 bases, the J end lost 4 bases, and 11 bases lay between the germline ends. The CDR3 loop reads CASSLEVAVYNEQFF. The DNA of the CDR3 is TGCGCCAGCAGCTTGGAGGTAGCGGTGTACAATGAGCAGTTCTTC.

Regarding this clonotype: This may arise from a read error, as a much more abundant clone is one base away. The conserved phenylalanine or tryptophan normally closing the CDR3 is absent here, so this likely arose from a read error. CDR3 bases: TGCTCCAGCAGCTTATCAGATACGCAGTATTCT. This gives the protein CSSSLSDTQYS. This chain joins TRBV11-2 and TRBJ2-3; no reliable D call. CDR3 size: 11 residues. The germline CDR1 and CDR2 sequences are SGHAT and FQNNGV.

This clonotype showed up many times. The V call is TRBV6-5, the J call TRBJ1-4; unclear D gene. CDR1 and CDR2 from the germline V gene are MNHEY and SVGAGI. The ends were cut back, 6 bases at V and 1 base at J, with 15 bases in the middle. This CDR3 is 16 amino acids long. The CDR3 sequence: CASRPHRRGTNEKLFF. In DNA, the CDR3 is TGTGCCAGCAGACCACATAGGCGGGGAACTAATGAAAAACTGTTTTTT.

A few counts support this clonotype. This chain connects TRBV20-1 to TRBJ2-7; D ambiguous. The CDR3 loop spans 15 amino acids. In germline, CDR1 is DFQATT, CDR2 SNEGSKA (reference sequence). Trimming pared 5 bases from V and 0 bases from J, leaving 17 bases between. In DNA, the CDR3 is TGCAGTGCTGAGCGACTGCAATTAAACTCCTACGAGCAGTACTTC. Translated: CSAERLQLNSYEQYF.

In this sample, this clonotype turned up many times. The rearrangement uses TRBV28 and TRBJ1-5; D uncertain. The CDR3 has 15 residues. The germline CDR1 and CDR2 sequences are MDHEN and SYDVKM. Trimming took 7 bases from V and 11 from J, leaving 24 bases between them. CDR3: CASTPMGSGSMAQHF. The CDR3 bases are TGTGCCAGCACCCCCATGGGGTCGGGCTCGATGGCCCAGCATTTT. Full variable domain (missing parts from reference TRBV28 and TRBJ1-5): DVKVTQSSRYLVKRTGEKVFLECVQDMDHENMFWYRQDPGLGLRLIYFSYDVKMKEKGDIPEGYSVSREKKERFSLILESASTNQTSMYLCASTPMGSGSMAQHFGDGTRLSIL.

The chain employs TRBV6-2 or TRBV6-3 and TRBJ2-1; 11 bases fit TRBD2. Trimming cost V 7 bases and J 6 bases; bases outside gene matches: 11. Germline V lookup: CDR1 MNHEY, CDR2 SVGEGT. This CDR3 is 16 amino acids long. This chain's CDR3 is CASNNRLAGYPNEQFF. DNA of the CDR3: TGTGCCAGCAATAACAGACTAGCGGGATATCCCAATGAGCAGTTCTTC.

With regard to this clonotype: At one end the junction does not follow the germline gene, possibly because of a read error. The chain recombines TRBV6-1 with TRBJ2-7, with 7 nucleotides matching TRBD2. Germline CDR1 reads MNHNS; CDR2 reads SASEGT. The CDR3 covers 11 residues. The CDR3 loop is CTSAGAYEQYF. The CDR3, as DNA: TGTACCAGCGCGGGAGCCTACGAGCAGTACTTC.

About this clonotype: Given a much more abundant clone one base away, this may be a read error. V and J are TRBV4-1 and TRBJ2-5; tentatively, D is TRBD2 (6 bases). The length of the CDR3 is 17 residues. CDR1 is MGHRA and CDR2 is YSYEKL in the germline V gene. In nucleotides, the CDR3 is TGCACCAGCAGCCAAGGACTTCGGGCGGGAACGGGAGAGACCCAGTACTTC. Protein product: CTSSQGLRAGTGETQYF.

Worth noting for this clonotype: This may be a read error: a much more frequent sequence differs by one nucleotide. This chain connects TRBV7-2 to TRBJ2-3; TRBD2 matches 7 bases. The CDR3 runs 14 residues. V was pared by 6 bases and J by 7 bases, with 10 bases of the junction left unmatched. Germline loops: CDR1 SGHTA, CDR2 FQGNSA. The CDR3 nucleotides read TGTACCAGCAGGGCTAGCGGTTCGGTTAATACGCAGTATTTT. Amino acids: CTSRASGSVNTQYF.